This T cell receptor (beta chain) was documented in a study of T-cell reconstitution after alpha-beta-depleted transplantation in children. During its preparation, the TCRbeta library received unique molecular identifiers. TCRdb re-derived calls from the PCR reads in MiXCR, one entry per CDR3 protein. The data contain around 530,000 distinct CDR3 sequences, approximately 32% of them singletons. This CDR3 has 14 residues. Germline V gives CDR1 SGHTA, CDR2 FQGNSA. The junction had 5 bases not matched to a gene; V was cut back by 4 bases and J by 5 bases. The sequence came from a human donor who donated a stem cell graft to a child with aplastic anemia. V gene TRBV7-2 combines with J gene TRBJ2-7; TRBD2 matches 10 bases. The input for sequencing was PBMCs from the stem cell graft donor, taken from the stem cell graft. This CDR3 reads CASSYSGRTDEQYV. CDR3 nucleotides: TGTGCCAGCAGCTATAGCGGGAGGACAGACGAGCAGTACGTC.